This TCR beta chain was obtained from a study of blood T cell repertoires in COVID-19. Clones were read by immunoSEQ multiplex PCR, and TCRdb kept only the in-frame ones, dropping some. The sample has about 150,000 clones, around 85% seen once. The germline gives CDR1 SQVTM, CDR2 ANQGSEA. V lost 1 base to trimming and J lost 4 bases, with 11 bases between them. This CDR3 comprises 14 residues. This TCR was recovered from a woman aged 65 to 85 with acute or convalescent COVID-19. The rearrangement joins TRBV29-1 to TRBJ2-1; possibly TRBD2 for D (7 bases). Sequenced: peripheral blood. The CDR3 region has the DNA TGCAGCGTTGAAGGCGGGGGCCAGTACAATGAGCAGTTCTTC. It encodes CSVEGGGQYNEQFF.